The T cell receptor (beta chain) described here comes from a study of monozygotic twins with inflammatory bowel disease. Reprocessing the 5' RACE reads, TCRdb reports a single entry for every CDR3 protein and omits DNA. The sample has 150,000 to 200,000 distinct CDR3 sequences; the top ten hold more than 2.5%. CDR3 length: 15 residues. Looked up from germline, CDR1 is LNHDA and CDR2 is SQIVND (reference sequence). Source material: blood. The rearrangement joins TRBV19 to TRBJ1-1; TCRdb calls TRBD1, which cannot be checked without DNA. The clonotype comes from a human donor with ulcerative colitis or Crohn's disease, or a healthy co-twin of an affected twin (not recorded which). The CDR3 sequence is CASTRGGATNTEAFF. Variable domain in full (rest from reference TRBV19 and TRBJ1-1): DGGITQSPKYLFRKEGQNVTLSCEQNLNHDAMYWYRQDPGQGLRLIYYSQIVNDFQKGDIAEGYSVSREKKESFPLTVTSAQKNPTAFYLCASTRGGATNTEAFFGQGTRLTVV.